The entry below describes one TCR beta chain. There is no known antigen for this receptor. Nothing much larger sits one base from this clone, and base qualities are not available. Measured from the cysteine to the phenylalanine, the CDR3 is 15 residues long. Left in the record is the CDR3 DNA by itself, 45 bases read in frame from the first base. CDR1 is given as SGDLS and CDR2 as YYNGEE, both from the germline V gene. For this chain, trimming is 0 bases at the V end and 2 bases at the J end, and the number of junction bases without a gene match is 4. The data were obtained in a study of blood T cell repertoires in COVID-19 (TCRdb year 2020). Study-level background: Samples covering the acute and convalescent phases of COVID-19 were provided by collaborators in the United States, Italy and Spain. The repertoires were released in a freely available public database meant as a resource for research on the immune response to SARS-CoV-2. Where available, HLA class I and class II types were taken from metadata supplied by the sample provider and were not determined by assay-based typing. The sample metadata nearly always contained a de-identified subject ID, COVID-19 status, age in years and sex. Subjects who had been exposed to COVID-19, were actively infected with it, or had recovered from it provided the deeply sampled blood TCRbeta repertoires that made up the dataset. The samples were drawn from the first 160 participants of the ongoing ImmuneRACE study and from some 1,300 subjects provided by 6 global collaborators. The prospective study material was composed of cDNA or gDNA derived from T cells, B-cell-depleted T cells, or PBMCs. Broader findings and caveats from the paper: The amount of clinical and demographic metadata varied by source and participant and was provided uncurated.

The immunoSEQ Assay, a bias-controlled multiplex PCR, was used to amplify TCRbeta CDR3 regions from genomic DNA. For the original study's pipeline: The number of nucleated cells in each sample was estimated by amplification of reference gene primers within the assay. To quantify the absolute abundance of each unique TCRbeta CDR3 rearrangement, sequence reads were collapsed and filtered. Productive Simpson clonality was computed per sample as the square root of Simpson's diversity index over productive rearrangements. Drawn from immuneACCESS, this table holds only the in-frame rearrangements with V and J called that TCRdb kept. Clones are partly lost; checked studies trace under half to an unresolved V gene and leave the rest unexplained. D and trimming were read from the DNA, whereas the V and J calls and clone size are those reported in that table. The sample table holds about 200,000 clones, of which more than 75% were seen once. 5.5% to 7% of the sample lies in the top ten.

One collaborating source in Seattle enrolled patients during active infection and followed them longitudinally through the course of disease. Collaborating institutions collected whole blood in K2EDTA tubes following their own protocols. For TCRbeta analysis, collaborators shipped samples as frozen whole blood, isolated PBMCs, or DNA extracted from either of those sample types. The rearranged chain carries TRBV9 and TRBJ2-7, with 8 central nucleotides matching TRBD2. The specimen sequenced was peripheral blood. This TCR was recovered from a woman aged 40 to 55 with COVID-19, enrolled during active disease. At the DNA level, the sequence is TGTGCCAGCAGCGTAGTAGCGGGACCTACCTACGAGCAGTACTTC. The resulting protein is CASSVVAGPTYEQYF.